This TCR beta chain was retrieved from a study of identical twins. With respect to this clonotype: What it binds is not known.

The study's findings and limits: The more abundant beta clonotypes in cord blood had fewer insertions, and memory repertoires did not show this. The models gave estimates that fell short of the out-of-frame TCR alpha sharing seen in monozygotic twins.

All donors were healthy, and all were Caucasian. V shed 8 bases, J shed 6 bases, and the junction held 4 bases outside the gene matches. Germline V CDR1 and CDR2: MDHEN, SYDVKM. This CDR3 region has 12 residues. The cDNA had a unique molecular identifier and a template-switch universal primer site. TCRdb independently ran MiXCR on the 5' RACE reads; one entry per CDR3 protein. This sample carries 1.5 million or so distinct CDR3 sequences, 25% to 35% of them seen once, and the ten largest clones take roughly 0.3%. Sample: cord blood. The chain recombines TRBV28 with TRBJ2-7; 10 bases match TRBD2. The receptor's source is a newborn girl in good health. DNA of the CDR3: TGTGCCAGCGAGGCTAGCGGGGGCGAGCAGTACTTC. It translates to CASEASGGEQYF.